Included here is one TCR beta chain sequence, with context. As handled by the study authors: For nucleated cells, counts were estimated from reference gene primer amplification. Some clones are missing from TCRdb's copy, which holds only in-frame ones; the method was immunoSEQ multiplex PCR. From that table come the V and J calls and clone size; the DNA was used to work out D and trimming. The sample has 130,000 to 150,000 clones, roughly 90% seen once. This entry comes from a study of blood T cell repertoires in COVID-19. At the level of the study: Samples came from the United States, Italy and Spain, spanning acute and convalescent COVID-19.

The specimen was PBMCs or T cells enriched from blood (not recorded which). The TCR comes from a woman aged 25-40 years with acute COVID-19.

In DNA, the CDR3 is TGTGCCAGCAGCTCAGCCGACAGGGCTACTGGCTACACCTTC. Translation: CASSSADRATGYTF. The chain is built from TRBV7-9 and TRBJ1-2; TRBD1 agrees at 7 bases. The germline V gene has CDR1 SEHNR and CDR2 FQNEAQ (reference sequence). This CDR3 comprises 14 residues. J was trimmed by 7 bases and V by 4 bases; bases with no gene match: 9. Variable domain in full (rest from reference TRBV7-9 and TRBJ1-2): DTGVSQNPRHKITKRGQNVTFRCDPISEHNRLYWYRQTLGQGPEFLTYFQNEAQLEKSRLLSDRFSAERPKGSFSTLEIQRTEQGDSAMYLCASSSADRATGYTFGSGTRLTVV.